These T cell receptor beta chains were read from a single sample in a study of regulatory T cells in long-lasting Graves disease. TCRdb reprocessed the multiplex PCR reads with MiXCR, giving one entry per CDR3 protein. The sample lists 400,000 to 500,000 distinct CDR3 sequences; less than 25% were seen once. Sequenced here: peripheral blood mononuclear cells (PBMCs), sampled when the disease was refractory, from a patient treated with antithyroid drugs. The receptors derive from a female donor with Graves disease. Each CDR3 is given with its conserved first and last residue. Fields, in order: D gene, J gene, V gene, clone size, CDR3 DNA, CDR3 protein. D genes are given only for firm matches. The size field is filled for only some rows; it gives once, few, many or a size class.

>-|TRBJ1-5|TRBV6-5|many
TGTGCCAGCAGTTCAGGGGAGGGCAATCAGCCCCAGCATTTT
CASSSGEGNQPQHF
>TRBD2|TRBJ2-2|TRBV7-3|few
TGTGCCAGCAGCCCTACTAGCGGGAAATTCGCCGGGGAGCTGTTTTTT
CASSPTSGKFAGELFF
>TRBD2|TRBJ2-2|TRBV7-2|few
TGTGCCAGCAGCGCTGGGACTAGCGGGAGATACACCGGGGAGCTGTTTTTT
CASSAGTSGRYTGELFF
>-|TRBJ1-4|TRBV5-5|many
TGTGCCAGCAGCTTGGACCCTTCCGGTGGTAATGAAAAACTGTTTTTT
CASSLDPSGGNEKLFF
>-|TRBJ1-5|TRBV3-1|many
TGTGCCAGCAGCCTCTCTTGGGGTAGCAATCAGCCCCAGCATTTT
CASSLSWGSNQPQHF
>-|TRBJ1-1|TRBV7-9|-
TGTGCCAGCACCCTAGGAGGGAGCACTGAAGCTTTCTTT
CASTLGGSTEAFF
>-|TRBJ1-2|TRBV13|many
TGTGCCAGCAGCTCGGGACGCCAGATGGACTATGGCTACACCTTC
CASSSGRQMDYGYTF
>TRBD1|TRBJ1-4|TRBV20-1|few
TGCAGTGCTAGGCCGGGACAGGGGATTCAGGAAAAACTGTTTTTT
CSARPGQGIQEKLFF
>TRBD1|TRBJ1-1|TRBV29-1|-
TGCAGCGCCCAGGGGGGGGACACTGAAGCTTTCTTT
CSAQGGDTEAFF
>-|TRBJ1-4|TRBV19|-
TGTGCCAGTAGCCCCTGGACTAATGAAAAACTGTTTTTT
CASSPWTNEKLFF
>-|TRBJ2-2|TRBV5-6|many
TGTGCCAGCAGCTCCAGGGACCCAACCCGCGCCGGGGAGCTGTTTTTT
CASSSRDPTRAGELFF
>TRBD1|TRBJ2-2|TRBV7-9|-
TGTGCCAGCAGCCGACAGGGGGGGAGAACGGGGGAGCTGTTTTTT
CASSRQGGRTGELFF
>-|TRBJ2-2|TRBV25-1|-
TGTGCCAGCAGTATAGTGCAGACCGGGGAGCTGTTTTTT
CASSIVQTGELFF
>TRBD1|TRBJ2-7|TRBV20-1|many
TGCAGTGGCATACCGGGACAGTTGGGCTACGAGCAGTACTTC
CSGIPGQLGYEQYF